The TCR beta chain under discussion was sequenced for a study of T cells in women clearing cervical HPV infection. The CDR3 consists of 15 residues. Germline values: CDR1 SNHLY, CDR2 FYNNEI. On this clone itself: Its antigen is currently unknown. One end of the junction varies from germline; a read error may be responsible. The CDR3 end is not reached by the read, which stops 3 residues before it; the germline J gene fills it in.

Study-wide points: Each sample's T-cell count was unknown, possibly confounding richness. CIN3+ cases had significantly higher TCR repertoire richness than controls, but evenness did not differ.

Data came from immunoSEQ multiplex PCR; TCRdb stores just in-frame clones and leaves some out. The listing records some 40,000 clones. The rearrangement joins TRBV2 to TRBJ2-7, with D possibly being TRBD2 (5 bases). The specimen sequenced was blood buffy coat. This TCR came from a woman aged 18-70 years with a cervical HPV16 infection that either progressed to CIN3+ or cleared (not recorded which). The CDR3 reads CASGDPGLSSYEQYF. CDR3 bases read: TGTGCCAGCGGTGACCCAGGACTGAGCTCCTACGAG. The variable domain in full, with the rest retrieved from reference TRBV2 and TRBJ2-7, is EPEVTQTPSHQVTQMGQEVILRCVPISNHLYFYWYRQILGQKVEFLVSFYNNEISEKSEIFDDQFSVERPDGSNFTLKIRSTKLEDSAMYFCASGDPGLSSYEQYFGPGTRLTVT.